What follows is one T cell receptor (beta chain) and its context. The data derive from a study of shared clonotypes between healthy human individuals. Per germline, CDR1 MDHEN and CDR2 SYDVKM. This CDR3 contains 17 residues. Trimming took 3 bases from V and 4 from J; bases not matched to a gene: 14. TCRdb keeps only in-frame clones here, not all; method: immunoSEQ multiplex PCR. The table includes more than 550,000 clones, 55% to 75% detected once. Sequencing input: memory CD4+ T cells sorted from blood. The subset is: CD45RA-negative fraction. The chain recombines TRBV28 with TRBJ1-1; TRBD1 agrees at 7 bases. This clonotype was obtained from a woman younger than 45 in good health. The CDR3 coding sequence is TGTGCCAGCAGTTTGGGGATGGCAGGGGGAGATGGCACTGAAGCTTTCTTT. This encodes CASSLGMAGGDGTEAFF.